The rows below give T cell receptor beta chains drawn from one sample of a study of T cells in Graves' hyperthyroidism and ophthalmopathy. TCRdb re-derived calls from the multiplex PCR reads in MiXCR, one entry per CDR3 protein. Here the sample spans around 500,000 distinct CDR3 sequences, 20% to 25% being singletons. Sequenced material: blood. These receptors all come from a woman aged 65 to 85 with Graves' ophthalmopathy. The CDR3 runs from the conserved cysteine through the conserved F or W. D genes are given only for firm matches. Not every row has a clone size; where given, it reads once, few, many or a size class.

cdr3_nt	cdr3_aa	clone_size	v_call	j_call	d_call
TGTGCCAGCAGTGAAAGCGGCCACAATCAGCCCCAGCATTTT	CASSESGHNQPQHF	few	TRBV6-1	TRBJ1-5	NA
TGTGCCAGCAGTAAGACAGGGTCTTGGAGAAACACCATATATTTT	CASSKTGSWRNTIYF	NA	TRBV12-3/TRBV12-4	TRBJ1-3	TRBD1
TGCGCCAGCAGCTTGGTAGGGGCATTGGACACTGAAGCTTTCTTT	CASSLVGALDTEAFF	NA	TRBV5-1	TRBJ1-1	NA
TGTGCCACCAGTCCAGACTCCTACAATGAGCAGTTCTTC	CATSPDSYNEQFF	NA	TRBV24-1	TRBJ2-1	NA
TGTGCCAGCAGCGGGAGGGGGGGAGGAATTAATCAGCCCCAGCATTTT	CASSGRGGGINQPQHF	few	TRBV6-1	TRBJ1-5	NA
TGTGCCTGGCACAGGGGGGGTGGGAATGAGCAGTTCTTC	CAWHRGGGNEQFF	NA	TRBV30	TRBJ2-1	NA
TGTGCCAGCAGTGAAGACAGATCGAATCAGCCCCAGCATTTT	CASSEDRSNQPQHF	once	TRBV6-1	TRBJ1-5	NA
TGTGCCAGCAGTTCCTCAGGACTCACGAACACTGAAGCTTTCTTT	CASSSSGLTNTEAFF	many	TRBV27	TRBJ1-1	NA
TGCGCCAGCAGCTCTACGGGACTAGCGGGAGACGAGCAGTACTTC	CASSSTGLAGDEQYF	few	TRBV5-1	TRBJ2-7	TRBD2
TGTGCCACCAGTGACGAGACAGGGAATCAGCCCCAGCATTTT	CATSDETGNQPQHF	many	TRBV24-1	TRBJ1-5	TRBD1
TGTGCCACGCTACTAGCGGGGGTTGGGGATACGCAGTATTTT	CATLLAGVGDTQYF	NA	TRBV15	TRBJ2-3	TRBD2
TGTGCCAACAGTTACGAGGCAAGAACTAGCACAGATACGCAGTATTTT	CANSYEARTSTDTQYF	NA	TRBV6-5	TRBJ2-3	NA
TGTGCCAGTAGCCAGACAGGGGTGAGAACTGAAGCTTTCTTT	CASSQTGVRTEAFF	NA	TRBV19	TRBJ1-1	TRBD1
TGTGCCAGCAGTGAAGTAAGGGGCGCGGTAGGGTTCAACACTGAAGCTTTCTTT	CASSEVRGAVGFNTEAFF	NA	TRBV6-1	TRBJ1-1	NA
TGTGCCACCAGCAGAGAGGGAGGGGGTCTCTTCGAGCAGTACTTC	CATSREGGGLFEQYF	NA	TRBV15	TRBJ2-7	NA
TGTGCCAGCAGCTTAAAGGGGACAGATACGCAGTATTTT	CASSLKGTDTQYF	many	TRBV11-2	TRBJ2-3	NA
TGTGCCAGCAGTGGTAGGGGAGGCTACACCTTC	CASSGRGGYTF	NA	TRBV7-2	TRBJ1-2	NA
TGTGCCAGCAGCTCCCTACCCCGGGACACAGAGAACACTGAAGCTTTCTTT	CASSSLPRDTENTEAFF	few	TRBV3-1	TRBJ1-1	NA
TGTGCCAGCGGGAGGTATGGGGCCAACGTCCTGACTTTC	CASGRYGANVLTF	NA	TRBV19	TRBJ2-6	TRBD2
TGTGCCTGGATGGTGAGGGGGGGCACCTACGAGCAGTACTTC	CAWMVRGGTYEQYF	NA	TRBV30	TRBJ2-7	NA